Listed below are T cell receptor beta chains from one sample, sequenced in a study of cytomegalovirus exposure and HLA in healthy donors. Clones were sequenced by immunoSEQ multiplex PCR, and TCRdb holds only the in-frame ones, with some missing. The data contain roughly 200,000 clones, roughly 86% of them seen just once; the ten biggest clones take up 7.2%. Sequenced input: PBMCs. These receptors all stem from a man aged 30 to 39 in good health and CMV-seropositive. CDR3s include the opening cysteine and the closing phenylalanine or tryptophan. Fields, in order: CDR3 protein, CDR3 DNA, clone size, J gene, V gene, D gene. A D gene is named only where the DNA matches it firmly. Size is stated for part of the rows, as once, few or many counts, or as a class when the clone is expanded.

CDR3: CATTALRTSGSSDEQYF
DNA: TGTGCCACCACCGCACTCAGGACTAGCGGGAGTAGCGACGAGCAGTACTTC
size: NA
J: TRBJ2-7
V: TRBV2
D: TRBD2

CDR3: CASSYSGRGNQPQHF
DNA: TGTGCCAGCAGTTATTCAGGTCGCGGCAATCAGCCCCAGCATTTT
size: NA
J: TRBJ1-5
V: TRBV6-9
D: NA

CDR3: CASSPTGPVTDTQYF
DNA: TGTGCCAGCAGCCCGACAGGGCCCGTCACAGATACGCAGTATTTT
size: few
J: TRBJ2-3
V: TRBV27
D: TRBD1

CDR3: CASGTTGVDEQYF
DNA: TGTGCCTCCGGGACGACAGGGGTAGACGAGCAGTACTTC
size: NA
J: TRBJ2-7
V: TRBV2
D: TRBD1

CDR3: CASRGRDRGYDEQYF
DNA: TGTGCCAGCAGGGGGCGCGACAGGGGGTACGACGAGCAGTACTTC
size: once
J: TRBJ2-7
V: TRBV28
D: TRBD1

CDR3: CASSQAQASGRGETQYF
DNA: TGCGCCAGCAGCCAAGCGCAGGCTAGCGGGAGGGGGGAGACCCAGTACTTC
size: NA
J: TRBJ2-5
V: TRBV4-1
D: TRBD2

CDR3: CASSIPPGHSSNQPQHF
DNA: TGTGCCAGTAGTATACCTCCCGGACACTCGTCAAATCAGCCCCAGCATTTT
size: NA
J: TRBJ1-5
V: TRBV19
D: NA

CDR3: CASSYGPNYEQYF
DNA: TGTGCCAGCAGTTACGGGCCCAACTACGAGCAGTACTTC
size: NA
J: TRBJ2-7
V: TRBV27
D: NA

CDR3: CARDRGNTEAFF
DNA: TGTGCCAGAGACAGGGGGAACACTGAAGCTTTCTTT
size: few
J: TRBJ1-1
V: TRBV30
D: TRBD1

CDR3: CASSKLQGVTEAFF
DNA: TGTGCCAGCAGTAAACTTCAGGGTGTCACTGAAGCTTTCTTT
size: few
J: TRBJ1-1
V: TRBV6-5
D: NA

CDR3: CATSREAGATDTQYF
DNA: TGTGCCACCAGCAGAGAAGCGGGGGCCACAGATACGCAGTATTTT
size: NA
J: TRBJ2-3
V: TRBV15
D: TRBD2

CDR3: CASSQGALMTVSGNTIYF
DNA: TGCGCCAGCAGCCAAGGGGCATTAATGACAGTCTCTGGAAACACCATATATTTT
size: once
J: TRBJ1-3
V: TRBV4-1
D: NA

CDR3: CASSHDRNEAFF
DNA: TGTGCCAGCTCCCACGACAGGAATGAAGCTTTCTTT
size: NA
J: TRBJ1-1
V: TRBV18
D: NA

CDR3: CASSLQVAGYEQYF
DNA: TGTGCCAGCAGCTTACAGGTAGCGGGTTACGAGCAGTACTTC
size: NA
J: TRBJ2-7
V: TRBV5-4
D: TRBD2

CDR3: CASSSSLTGRGQNIQYF
DNA: TGTGCCAGCAGCAGCAGCCTGACAGGGCGGGGGCAAAACATTCAGTACTTC
size: NA
J: TRBJ2-4
V: TRBV4-2
D: NA

CDR3: CASIQRTGGEQYF
DNA: TGTGCCAGCATCCAGCGTACCGGTGGGGAGCAGTACTTC
size: NA
J: TRBJ2-7
V: TRBV28
D: NA

CDR3: CASSPGSGAGHNEQFF
DNA: TGTGCCAGCAGCCCCGGGTCGGGAGCGGGTCACAATGAGCAGTTCTTC
size: few
J: TRBJ2-1
V: TRBV11-2
D: NA

CDR3: CASSVSPGQGYGYTF
DNA: TGTGCCAGCAGCGTATCCCCGGGACAGGGCTATGGCTACACCTTC
size: once
J: TRBJ1-2
V: TRBV9
D: TRBD1

CDR3: CASSGGQGQNSPLHF
DNA: TGTGCCAGCAGCGGGGGACAGGGGCAGAATTCACCCCTCCACTTT
size: NA
J: TRBJ1-6
V: TRBV11-3
D: TRBD1

CDR3: CASLRGRDNSYEQYF
DNA: TGTGCCAGCCTAAGGGGGCGGGACAACTCCTACGAGCAGTACTTC
size: NA
J: TRBJ2-7
V: TRBV6-1
D: NA

CDR3: CAWKEPPGLSYEQYF
DNA: TGTGCCTGGAAGGAGCCGCCAGGGCTCTCCTACGAGCAGTACTTC
size: once
J: TRBJ2-7
V: TRBV30
D: NA

CDR3: CASSLEGTGSGYTF
DNA: TGCGCCAGCAGCTTGGAGGGGACAGGGAGTGGCTACACCTTC
size: NA
J: TRBJ1-2
V: TRBV5-1
D: TRBD1

CDR3: CASSQDRHLEAFF
DNA: TGTGCCAGCAGCCAAGATAGACACCTCGAAGCTTTCTTT
size: NA
J: TRBJ1-1
V: TRBV4-2
D: NA

CDR3: CASSGGVWTSSYNEQFF
DNA: TGCGCCAGCAGCGGAGGGGTATGGACTAGCTCCTACAATGAGCAGTTCTTC
size: NA
J: TRBJ2-1
V: TRBV5-1
D: TRBD2

CDR3: CASSLQPTEQFF
DNA: TGTGCCAGCAGCCTACAGCCCACCGAGCAGTTCTTC
size: NA
J: TRBJ2-1
V: TRBV5-5
D: NA

CDR3: CASSLGLIDYEQYF
DNA: TGCGCCAGCAGCTTGGGACTGATTGACTACGAGCAGTACTTC
size: NA
J: TRBJ2-7
V: TRBV5-1
D: NA

CDR3: CASSLDAQGETQYF
DNA: TGCGCCAGCAGCTTGGATGCGCAAGGGGAGACCCAGTACTTC
size: once
J: TRBJ2-5
V: TRBV5-1
D: NA

CDR3: CASSPDISRGLGQFF
DNA: TGTGCCAGCAGTCCCGACATTTCCAGGGGGCTCGGGCAGTTCTTC
size: many
J: TRBJ2-1
V: TRBV27
D: TRBD1

CDR3: CASSSEGNLVEQYF
DNA: TGTGCCAGCAGTTCAGAGGGGAACTTAGTCGAGCAGTACTTC
size: NA
J: TRBJ2-7
V: TRBV6-5
D: NA

CDR3: CASSFTLRETQYF
DNA: TGTGCCAGCAGCTTCACGCTAAGGGAGACCCAGTACTTC
size: once
J: TRBJ2-5
V: TRBV11-2
D: NA

CDR3: CASSLQASPYEQYF
DNA: TGTGCCAGCAGTCTCCAGGCATCCCCTTACGAGCAGTACTTC
size: NA
J: TRBJ2-7
V: TRBV5-4
D: NA

CDR3: CASSPGWREDAYEQFF
DNA: TGCGCCAGCAGCCCCGGCTGGCGGGAGGACGCCTATGAGCAGTTCTTC
size: NA
J: TRBJ2-1
V: TRBV5-1
D: TRBD2

CDR3: CASSGQGSNQPQHF
DNA: TGTGCCAGCAGTGGACAGGGAAGTAATCAGCCCCAGCATTTT
size: NA
J: TRBJ1-5
V: TRBV7-9
D: TRBD1

CDR3: CASSAGQGRVYGYTF
DNA: TGCGCCAGCAGCGCCGGACAGGGGAGAGTCTATGGCTACACCTTC
size: NA
J: TRBJ1-2
V: TRBV5-1
D: TRBD1

CDR3: CSAVVELYYGYTF
DNA: TGCAGCGCGGTGGTGGAGCTATACTATGGCTACACCTTC
size: NA
J: TRBJ1-2
V: TRBV29-1
D: NA

CDR3: CASRFRGLSTDTQYF
DNA: TGCGCCAGCAGATTCAGGGGGCTGAGCACAGATACGCAGTATTTT
size: NA
J: TRBJ2-3
V: TRBV5-1
D: TRBD1

CDR3: CASSYSLGLEETQYF
DNA: TGTGCCAGCAGTTACTCGCTTGGCCTCGAAGAGACCCAGTACTTC
size: NA
J: TRBJ2-5
V: TRBV6-5
D: NA

CDR3: CASSVGLGETQGQFF
DNA: TGTGCCAGCAGCGTAGGGCTAGGGGAGACCCAGGGGCAGTTCTTC
size: NA
J: TRBJ2-1
V: TRBV9
D: NA

CDR3: CASTSRNEQFF
DNA: TGTGCCAGCACTAGTCGCAATGAGCAGTTCTTC
size: once
J: TRBJ2-1
V: TRBV5-4
D: NA

CDR3: CASSSGAGGYEQYF
DNA: TGTGCCAGCAGCTCCGGGGCAGGGGGATACGAGCAGTACTTC
size: few
J: TRBJ2-7
V: TRBV7-3
D: TRBD1

CDR3: CASSQLGGAGQETQYF
DNA: TGCGCCAGCAGCCAACTAGGGGGGGCTGGCCAAGAGACCCAGTACTTC
size: NA
J: TRBJ2-5
V: TRBV4-1
D: NA

CDR3: CASSLVRLGNEKLFF
DNA: TGTGCCAGCAGTTTGGTGCGGTTGGGTAATGAAAAACTGTTTTTT
size: NA
J: TRBJ1-4
V: TRBV27
D: NA

CDR3: CASSFTGSYGYTF
DNA: TGTGCCAGCAGTTTCACAGGTAGCTATGGCTACACCTTC
size: NA
J: TRBJ1-2
V: TRBV28
D: NA

CDR3: CASLGGLYNEQFF
DNA: TGTGCCAGCCTTGGGGGGCTCTACAATGAGCAGTTCTTC
size: once
J: TRBJ2-1
V: TRBV5-6
D: NA

CDR3: CASSQILASEREQYF
DNA: TGCGCCAGCAGCCAAATATTAGCGTCCGAGAGGGAGCAGTACTTC
size: NA
J: TRBJ2-7
V: TRBV4-3
D: NA

CDR3: CASSARTGGDIQYF
DNA: TGTGCCAGCAGTGCCCGGACAGGGGGAGACATTCAGTACTTC
size: NA
J: TRBJ2-4
V: TRBV2
D: TRBD1

CDR3: CSAKYNEQFF
DNA: TGCAGCGCTAAGTACAATGAGCAGTTCTTC
size: NA
J: TRBJ2-1
V: TRBV29-1
D: NA

CDR3: CATLTGSSDTEAFF
DNA: TGTGCCACCCTTACAGGGAGCTCGGACACTGAAGCTTTCTTT
size: NA
J: TRBJ1-1
V: TRBV6-1
D: NA